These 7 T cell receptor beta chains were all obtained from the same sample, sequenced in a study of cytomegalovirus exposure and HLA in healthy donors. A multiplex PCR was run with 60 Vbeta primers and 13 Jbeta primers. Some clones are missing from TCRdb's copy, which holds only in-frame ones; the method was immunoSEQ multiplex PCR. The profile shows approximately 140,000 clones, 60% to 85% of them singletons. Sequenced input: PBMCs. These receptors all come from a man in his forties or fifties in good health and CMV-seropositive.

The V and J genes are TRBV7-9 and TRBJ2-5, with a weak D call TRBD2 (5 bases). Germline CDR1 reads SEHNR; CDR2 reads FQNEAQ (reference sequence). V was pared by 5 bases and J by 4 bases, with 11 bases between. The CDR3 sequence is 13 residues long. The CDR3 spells CASSPPGRETQYF. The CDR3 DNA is TGTGCCAGCAGCCCCCCGGGGAGAGAGACCCAGTACTTC.

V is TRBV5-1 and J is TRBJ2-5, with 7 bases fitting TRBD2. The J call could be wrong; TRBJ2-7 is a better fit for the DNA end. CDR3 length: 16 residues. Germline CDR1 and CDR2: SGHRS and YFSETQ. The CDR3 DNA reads TGCGCCAGCAGCTTGGCGCGGGGGAGCGTTACCTACGAGCAGTACTTC. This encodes CASSLARGSVTYEQYF.

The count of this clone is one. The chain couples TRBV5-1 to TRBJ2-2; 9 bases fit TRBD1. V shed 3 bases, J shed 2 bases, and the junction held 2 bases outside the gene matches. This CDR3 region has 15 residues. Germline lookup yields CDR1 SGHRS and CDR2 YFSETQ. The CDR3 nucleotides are TGCGCCAGCAGCTCGGGACAGGGAAACACCGGGGAGCTGTTTTTT. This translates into CASSSGQGNTGELFF.

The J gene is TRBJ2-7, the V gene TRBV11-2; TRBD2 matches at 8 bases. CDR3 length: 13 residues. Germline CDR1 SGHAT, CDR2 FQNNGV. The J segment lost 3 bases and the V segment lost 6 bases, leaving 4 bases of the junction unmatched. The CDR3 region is CASSPLAGYEQYF. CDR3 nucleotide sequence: TGTGCCAGCAGTCCCCTAGCGGGCTACGAGCAGTACTTC.

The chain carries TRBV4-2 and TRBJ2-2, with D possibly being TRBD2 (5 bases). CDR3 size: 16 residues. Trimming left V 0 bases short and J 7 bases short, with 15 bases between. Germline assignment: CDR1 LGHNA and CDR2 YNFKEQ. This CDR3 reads CASSQDRERRVGELFF. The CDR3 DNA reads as TGTGCCAGCAGCCAAGATAGGGAGAGGCGGGTCGGGGAGCTGTTTTTT.

The CDR3 is CASSGGTGNIHEQYF. The CDR3 DNA is TGTGCCAGCAGCGGTGGGACAGGGAATATTCACGAGCAGTACTTC. The rearrangement links TRBV2 to TRBJ2-7, with 9 bases fitting TRBD1. The CDR3 runs 15 residues. Germline V gene data show CDR1 as SNHLY and CDR2 as FYNNEI. V lost 6 bases, J lost 5 bases, and 11 bases stayed unmatched.

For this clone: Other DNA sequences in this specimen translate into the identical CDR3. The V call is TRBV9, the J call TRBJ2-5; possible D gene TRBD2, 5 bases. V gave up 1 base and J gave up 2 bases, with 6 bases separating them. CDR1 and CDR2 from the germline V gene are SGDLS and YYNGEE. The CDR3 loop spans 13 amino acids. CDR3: CASSVSGQETQYF. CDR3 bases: TGTGCCAGCAGCGTAAGCGGTCAAGAGACCCAGTACTTC.